The TCR beta chain described here comes from a study of cytomegalovirus exposure and HLA in healthy donors. The assay was immunoSEQ multiplex PCR, and TCRdb's table has in-frame clones only and misses some. The repertoire consists of about 56,000 clones, with roughly nine tenths occurring once and the leading ten covering 1.1%. CDR1 is SGHDN, CDR2 FVKESK, per germline. CDR3 size: 14 residues. The V end was cut by 5 bases, the J end by 2 bases, with 13 bases between. The source material was PBMCs. V and J are TRBV14 and TRBJ2-7; TRBD2 might be the D (5 bases). The sequence came from a man aged 18 to 35 in good health and CMV-seronegative. The CDR3 DNA sequence: TGTGCCAGCAGCGCCGGGTACGGGGCCTACGAGCAGTACTTC. This encodes CASSAGYGAYEQYF.